This T cell receptor (beta chain) was identified in a study of beta chain features in type 1 diabetes. This clone was counted many times. The whole isolated RNA underwent reverse transcription, so sequencing captured expressed TCRB transcripts. The protocol was immunoSEQ multiplex PCR, while the TCRdb copy is restricted to in-frame clones and leaves out a portion. The sample contains 200,000 to 250,000 clones, 9.5% to 13% of which appear only once. Germline lookup yields CDR1 SNHLY and CDR2 FYNNEI. The CDR3 totals 14 residues. The trim removed 6 bases at V and 5 bases at J, leaving 6 bases unmatched. The material sequenced was central memory CD4+ T cells from blood. This receptor was identified in a man between 18 and 35 years old in good health. This chain uses TRBV2 with TRBJ2-1; 8 bases match TRBD1. CDR3 in amino acids: CASRRDRPNNEQFF. In DNA form, the CDR3 reads TGTGCCAGCAGACGGGACAGGCCCAACAATGAGCAGTTCTTC.